Below are 21 T cell receptor beta chains sequenced from a single sample in a study of blood T cell repertoires in COVID-19. Measured with immunoSEQ multiplex PCR; TCRdb has only the in-frame clones, and not every one. The data show over 60,000 clones, 70% to 80% seen once. The sequencing input was peripheral blood. The receptors shown here come from a woman older than 75 with acute or convalescent COVID-19.

This chain links TRBV3-1 (or the pseudogene TRBV3-2) with TRBJ1-4; D perhaps matches TRBD1 (5 bases). CDR1 and CDR2 (germline): LGHDT, YNNKEL (reference sequence). V gave up 8 bases and J gave up 4 bases, with 11 bases separating them. CDR3 size: 13 residues. This chain's CDR3 is CASRGWINEKLFF. DNA for the CDR3: TGTGCCAGCCGGGGGTGGATTAATGAAAAACTGTTTTTT.

V usage is TRBV5-8 and J usage is TRBJ2-7; 10 positions match TRBD1. Germline CDR1 reads SGHTS; CDR2 reads YDEGEE. CDR3 length: 13 residues. With 6 bases clipped from V and 5 bases from J, the junction kept 5 bases outside the gene matches. The CDR3 is CASNPTGGDEQYF. The CDR3 DNA is TGTGCCAGCAACCCGACAGGGGGCGACGAGCAGTACTTC.

The chain links TRBV6-2 or TRBV6-3 to TRBJ2-4; 7 positions match TRBD1. Germline assignment: CDR1 MNHEY and CDR2 SVGEGT. The CDR3 totals 12 residues. V shed 5 bases, J shed 6 bases, and the junction held 1 base outside the gene matches. The CDR3 reads CASSRQGNIQYF. The CDR3 DNA sequence: TGTGCCAGCAGTAGACAGGGAAACATTCAGTACTTC.

CDR3 amino acids: CASSPVKTSGSRTGELFF. In DNA, the CDR3 is TGTGCCAGCTCACCAGTGAAGACTAGCGGGAGTCGGACCGGGGAGCTGTTTTTT. The V and J genes are TRBV18 and TRBJ2-2, with 12 bases matching TRBD2. In germline, CDR1 is KGHSH, CDR2 LQKENI. The CDR3 covers 18 residues. The ends lost 2 bases at V and 5 bases at J; junction bases unmatched: 9.

The chain couples TRBV10-3 to TRBJ1-1; 7 nucleotides align to TRBD1. CDR1 and CDR2 from the germline V gene are ENHRY and SYGVKD. The V segment lost 6 bases and the J segment 5 bases; nucleotides outside the gene matches: 9. This CDR3 has 14 amino acids. The CDR3 nucleotides are TGTGCCATCAGCGCCCGACAGGGAAGGACTGAAGCTTTCTTT. Its translation: CAISARQGRTEAFF.

This chain uses TRBV6-5 with TRBJ1-1, with D uncertain. V shed 0 bases and J shed 2 bases, with 7 bases lying between them. CDR3 size: 14 residues. CDR1 MNHEY and CDR2 SVGAGI come from the germline V gene. The chain's CDR3 is CASSYSAANTEAFF. CDR3 sequence (DNA): TGTGCCAGCAGTTACTCGGCGGCAAACACTGAAGCTTTCTTT.

The rearrangement joins TRBV19 to TRBJ2-1; D not certain. Germline CDR1 and CDR2: LNHDA and SQIVND (reference sequence). The CDR3 covers 14 residues. The germline V and J ends were trimmed by 3 bases and 2 bases, with 8 bases remaining between them. The CDR3: CASSIGQPYNEQFF. Here the CDR3 DNA reads TGTGCCAGTAGTATTGGGCAGCCCTACAATGAGCAGTTCTTC.

The chain employs TRBV28 and TRBJ2-7; D gene unclear. Germline CDR1 MDHEN, CDR2 SYDVKM. Trimming took 6 bases from V and 2 from J, leaving 11 bases between them. This CDR3 is built from 13 residues. DNA of the CDR3: TGTGCCAGCAGCCCTGCTAACGCCTACGAGCAGTACTTC. It yields the protein CASSPANAYEQYF.

The gene calls are TRBV28 and TRBJ1-6; TRBD1 agrees at 7 bases. CDR3 length: 15 amino acids. The germline CDR1 and CDR2 sequences are MDHEN and SYDVKM. Losses at the gene ends were 6 bases for V and 5 bases for J; bases not matched to a gene: 7. The CDR3 DNA sequence: TGTGCCAGCAGCTCCCAGGGGGTGGATAATTCACCCCTCCACTTT. Encoded protein: CASSSQGVDNSPLHF.

This chain joins TRBV15 and TRBJ2-7; 9 bases match TRBD1. Trimming at V came to 0 bases and at J to 7 bases, leaving 16 bases not matched to a gene. CDR1 is LNHNV, CDR2 YYDKDF, per germline (reference sequence). This CDR3 spans 18 amino acids. The CDR3, as DNA: TGTGCCACCAGCAGAGATGGGACAGGGTCCCGGAGGAGCAGTGAGCAGTACTTC. Protein: CATSRDGTGSRRSSEQYF.

The chain uses TRBV28 and TRBJ1-1; 9 nucleotides match TRBD1. Germline CDR1 is MDHEN and CDR2 is SYDVKM. CDR3 length: 16 amino acids. J was trimmed by 1 base and V by 5 bases; bases with no gene match: 8. The CDR3 sequence: CASSASGTGTNTEAFF. The CDR3 region has the DNA TGTGCCAGCAGTGCCTCCGGGACAGGGACGAACACTGAAGCTTTCTTT.

The chain has TRBV7-3 and TRBJ2-5, with 13 bases identical to TRBD2. The CDR3 consists of 15 residues. The V and J ends lost 2 bases and 4 bases, in that order; junction bases with no gene match: 1. Germline loops: CDR1 SGHTA, CDR2 FQGTGA. As DNA, the CDR3 is TGTGCCAGCAGCTTAGGACTAGCGGGAGCAGAGACCCAGTACTTC. Translated: CASSLGLAGAETQYF. The complete variable domain, with remaining parts taken from reference TRBV7-3 and TRBJ2-5, reads GAGVSQTPSNKVTEKGKYVELRCDPISGHTALYWYRQSLGQGPEFLIYFQGTGAADDSGLPNDRFFAVRPEGSVSTLKIQRTERGDSAVYLCASSLGLAGAETQYFGPGTRLLVL.

V usage is TRBV30 and J usage is TRBJ2-1, with D possibly matching TRBD2 (6 bases). Germline V CDR1 and CDR2: GTSNPN, SVGIG (reference sequence). Trimming took 2 bases from V and 10 from J, leaving 18 bases between them. This CDR3 has 14 amino acids. CDR3 protein: CAWSTNRGREEQFF. CDR3 DNA sequence: TGTGCCTGGAGTACCAACCGGGGGAGAGAAGAGCAGTTCTTC.

This clone was seen once. This chain uses TRBV27 with TRBJ2-7, with TRBD2 matching over 12 bases. This CDR3 has 16 amino acids. J lost 3 bases, V lost 0 bases, and 3 bases had no gene match. Germline V gene sequence: CDR1 MNHEY, CDR2 SMNVEV (reference sequence). The CDR3 coding sequence is TGTGCCAGCAGTTTATCGGGACTAGCGGGTTTCTACGAGCAGTACTTC. It encodes CASSLSGLAGFYEQYF.

The chain recombines TRBV5-4 with TRBJ1-5, with 7 bases matching TRBD1. The CDR3 covers 15 residues. Germline V gene sequence: CDR1 SGHNT, CDR2 YYREEE (reference sequence). The V segment lost 2 bases and the J segment 5 bases; nucleotides outside the gene matches: 7. As DNA, the CDR3 is TGTGCCAGCAGCTTCCTGGGGCAGGGGGATCAGCCCCAGCATTTT. It encodes CASSFLGQGDQPQHF. Full variable domain (outside the CDR3, taken from reference TRBV5-4 and TRBJ1-5): ETGVTQSPTHLIKTRGQQVTLRCSSQSGHNTVSWYQQALGQGPQFIFQYYREEENGRGNFPPRFSGLQFPNYSSELNVNALELDDSALYLCASSFLGQGDQPQHFGDGTRLSIL.

The chain employs TRBV2 and TRBJ2-7; 11 nucleotides align to TRBD2. CDR3 length: 17 residues. Germline V lookup: CDR1 SNHLY, CDR2 FYNNEI. V shed 1 base, J shed 2 bases, and the junction held 7 bases outside the gene matches. CDR3 in DNA: TGTGCCAGCAGTGAAGGGGCGACTAGCGGGATACCCTACGAGCAGTACTTC. Translated: CASSEGATSGIPYEQYF.

J is TRBJ2-1 and V is TRBV29-1; no clear D gene. This CDR3 has 13 amino acids. Germline-derived CDR1 and CDR2 are SQVTM and ANQGSEA. CDR3 protein: CSALADSYNEQFF. The CDR3 DNA is TGCAGTGCCTTGGCGGATTCCTACAATGAGCAGTTCTTC.

This chain connects TRBV5-1 to TRBJ2-1, with D perhaps TRBD1 (6 bases). The germline V gene encodes CDR1 SGHRS and CDR2 YFSETQ. The CDR3 spans 14 residues. V lost 0 bases, J lost 7 bases, and 11 bases lay in between. CDR3 loop: CASSLEAGDNEQFF. CDR3 DNA sequence: TGCGCCAGCAGCTTGGAGGCAGGGGATAATGAGCAGTTCTTC. Together with reference TRBV5-1 and TRBJ2-1, the CDR3 gives the full variable domain: KAGVTQTPRYLIKTRGQQVTLSCSPISGHRSVSWYQQTPGQGLQFLFEYFSETQRNKGNFPGRFSGRQFSNSRSEMNVSTLELGDSALYLCASSLEAGDNEQFFGPGTRLTVL.

This clone was observed a handful of times. This chain connects TRBV9 to TRBJ1-2, with D perhaps TRBD1 (5 bases). The CDR3 spans 14 residues. From germline, CDR1 is SGDLS and CDR2 YYNGEE. Trimming took 3 bases from V and 5 from J, leaving 14 bases between them. The CDR3 nucleotides read TGTGCCAGCAGCGCGGGGGGGAAGTTGTATGGCTACACCTTC. Its protein is CASSAGGKLYGYTF.

The V call is TRBV28, the J call TRBJ2-3; 11 positions match TRBD2. The germline gives CDR1 MDHEN, CDR2 SYDVKM. Trimming removed 6 bases from V and 4 bases from J; junction bases left unmatched: 6. This CDR3 contains 15 residues. The CDR3 DNA reads as TGTGCCAGCAGGCGACTAGCGGGGAGGGCAGATACGCAGTATTTT. It specifies CASRRLAGRADTQYF.

This clone showed up just once. This sequence joins TRBV4-1 and TRBJ1-1; the D gene is possibly TRBD1 (5 bases). The CDR3 has 13 residues. Trimming took 0 bases from V and 10 from J, leaving 12 bases between them. Germline CDR1 and CDR2: MGHRA and YSYEKL. The CDR3, as DNA: TGCGCCAGCAGCCAAGAAAGGGGCGGGGGAGCTTTCTTT. It encodes CASSQERGGGAFF.